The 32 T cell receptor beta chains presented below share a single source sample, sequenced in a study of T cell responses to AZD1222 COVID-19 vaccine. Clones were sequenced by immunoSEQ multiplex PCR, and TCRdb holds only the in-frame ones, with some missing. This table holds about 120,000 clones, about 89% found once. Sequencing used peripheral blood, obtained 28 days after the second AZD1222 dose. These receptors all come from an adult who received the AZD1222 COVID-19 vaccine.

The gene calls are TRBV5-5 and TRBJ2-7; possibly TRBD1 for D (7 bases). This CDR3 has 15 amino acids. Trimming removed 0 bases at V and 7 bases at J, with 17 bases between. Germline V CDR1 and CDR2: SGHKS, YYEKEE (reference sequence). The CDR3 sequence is CASSLEARGAGEQYF. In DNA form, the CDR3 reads TGTGCCAGCAGCTTGGAAGCCAGGGGGGCGGGAGAGCAGTACTTC.

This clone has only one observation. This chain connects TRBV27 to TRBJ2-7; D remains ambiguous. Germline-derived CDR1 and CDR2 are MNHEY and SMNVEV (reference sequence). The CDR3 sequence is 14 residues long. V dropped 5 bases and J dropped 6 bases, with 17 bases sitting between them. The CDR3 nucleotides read TGTGCCAGCAGTCGCGGCCGCGTGCTGGGCGAGCAGTACTTC. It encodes CASSRGRVLGEQYF.

CDR3 bases: TGTGCCAGCAGCCCGCGTTTTCCGGGACAGGGGGCTGGGGGCTACACCTTC. Protein product: CASSPRFPGQGAGGYTF. V gene TRBV7-9 combines with J gene TRBJ1-2, with 12 bases identical to TRBD1. The V gene end was trimmed by 5 bases and the J gene end by 8 bases; junction bases not matched to a gene: 15. CDR1 is SEHNR, CDR2 FQNEAQ, per germline (reference sequence). This CDR3 region has 17 residues.

CDR3: CASSIDRGKEKLFF. The CDR3 nucleotides read TGTGCCAGTAGTATCGACAGGGGAAAGGAAAAACTGTTTTTT. V and J are TRBV19 and TRBJ1-4, with 8 bases aligning to TRBD1. CDR1 and CDR2 (germline): LNHDA, SQIVND (reference sequence). CDR3 length: 14 residues. The trim removed 3 bases at V and 8 bases at J, leaving 5 bases unmatched.

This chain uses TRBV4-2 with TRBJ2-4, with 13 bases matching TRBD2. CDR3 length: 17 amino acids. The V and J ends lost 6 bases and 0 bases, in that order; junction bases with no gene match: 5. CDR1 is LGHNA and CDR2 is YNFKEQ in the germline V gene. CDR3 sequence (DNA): TGTGCCAGCAGTGTGACTAGCGGGGGGTTAGCCAAAAACATTCAGTACTTC. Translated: CASSVTSGGLAKNIQYF.

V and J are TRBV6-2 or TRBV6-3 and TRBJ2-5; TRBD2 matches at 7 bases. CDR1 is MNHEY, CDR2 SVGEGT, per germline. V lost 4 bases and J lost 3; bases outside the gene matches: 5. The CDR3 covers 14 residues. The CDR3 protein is CASSSLASEETQYF. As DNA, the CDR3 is TGTGCCAGCAGTTCACTAGCGAGCGAAGAGACCCAGTACTTC.

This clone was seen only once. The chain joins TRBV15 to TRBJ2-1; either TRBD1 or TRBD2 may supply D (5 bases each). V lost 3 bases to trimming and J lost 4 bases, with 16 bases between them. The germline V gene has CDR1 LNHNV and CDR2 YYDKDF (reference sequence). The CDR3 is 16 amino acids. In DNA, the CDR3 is TGTGCCACCAGCAGTACCCTAGGGACGGCATACAATGAGCAGTTCTTC. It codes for CATSSTLGTAYNEQFF.

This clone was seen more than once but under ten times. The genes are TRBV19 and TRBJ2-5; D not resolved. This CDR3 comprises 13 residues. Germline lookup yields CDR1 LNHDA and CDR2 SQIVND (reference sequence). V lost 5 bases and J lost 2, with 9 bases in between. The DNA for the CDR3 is TGTGCCAGTAGTTCGGCAGCTCAAGAGACCCAGTACTTC. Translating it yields CASSSAAQETQYF.

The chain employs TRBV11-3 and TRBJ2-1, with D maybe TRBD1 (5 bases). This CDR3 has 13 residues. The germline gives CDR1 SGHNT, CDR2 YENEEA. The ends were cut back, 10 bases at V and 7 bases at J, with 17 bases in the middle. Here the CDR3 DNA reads TGTGCCACCCAAGGTGGGGCGTTTAATGAGCAGTTCTTC. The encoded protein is CATQGGAFNEQFF.

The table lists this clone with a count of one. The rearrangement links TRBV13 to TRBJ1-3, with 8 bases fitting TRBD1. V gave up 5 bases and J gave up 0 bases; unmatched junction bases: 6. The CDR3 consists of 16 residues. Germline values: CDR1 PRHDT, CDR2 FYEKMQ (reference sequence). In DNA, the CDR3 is TGTGCCAGCAGCCCGATCACAGGGGGCTCTGGAAACACCATATATTTT. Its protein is CASSPITGGSGNTIYF.

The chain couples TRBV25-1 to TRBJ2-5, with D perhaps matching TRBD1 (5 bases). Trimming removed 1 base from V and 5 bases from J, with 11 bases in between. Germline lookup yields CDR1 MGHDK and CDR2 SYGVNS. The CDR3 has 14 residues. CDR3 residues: CASSEWVGAETQYF. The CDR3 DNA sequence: TGTGCCAGCAGTGAATGGGTAGGGGCCGAGACCCAGTACTTC.

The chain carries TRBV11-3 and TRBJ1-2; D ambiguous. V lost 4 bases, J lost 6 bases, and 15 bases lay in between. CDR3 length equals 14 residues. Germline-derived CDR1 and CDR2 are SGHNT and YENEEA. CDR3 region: CASSSRGQQNGYTF. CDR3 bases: TGTGCCAGCAGCTCTCGTGGGCAGCAGAATGGCTACACCTTC.

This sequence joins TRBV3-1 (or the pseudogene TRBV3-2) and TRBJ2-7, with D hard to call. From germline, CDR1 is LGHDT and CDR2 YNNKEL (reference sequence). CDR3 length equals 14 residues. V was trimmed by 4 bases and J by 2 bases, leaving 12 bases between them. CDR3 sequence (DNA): TGTGCCAGCAGCCCCTCGGGCCTAACCTACGAGCAGTACTTC. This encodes CASSPSGLTYEQYF.

The CDR3 sequence: CASSQAPTGDEQYF. CDR3 coding DNA: TGCGCCAGCAGCCAAGCCCCGACAGGGGACGAGCAGTACTTC. The chain employs TRBV4-1 and TRBJ2-7, with 8 nucleotides matching TRBD1. The CDR3 has 14 residues. Trimming at V came to 1 base and at J to 5 bases, leaving 4 bases not matched to a gene. CDR1 and CDR2 (germline): MGHRA, YSYEKL.

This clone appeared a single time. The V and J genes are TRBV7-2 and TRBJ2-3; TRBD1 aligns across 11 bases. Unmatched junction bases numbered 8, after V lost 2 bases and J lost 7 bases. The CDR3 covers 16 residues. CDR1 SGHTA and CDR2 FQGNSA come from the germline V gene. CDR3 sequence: CASSLTSGTGGNTQYF. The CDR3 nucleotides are TGTGCCAGCAGCTTAACCTCAGGGACAGGGGGAAATACGCAGTATTTT.

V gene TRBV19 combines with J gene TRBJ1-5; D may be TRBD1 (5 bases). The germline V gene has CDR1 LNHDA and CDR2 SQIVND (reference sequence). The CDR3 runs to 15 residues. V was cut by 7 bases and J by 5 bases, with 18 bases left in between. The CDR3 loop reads CASKLGHGGDQPQHF. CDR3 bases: TGTGCCAGTAAATTGGGGCACGGGGGGGATCAGCCCCAGCATTTT.

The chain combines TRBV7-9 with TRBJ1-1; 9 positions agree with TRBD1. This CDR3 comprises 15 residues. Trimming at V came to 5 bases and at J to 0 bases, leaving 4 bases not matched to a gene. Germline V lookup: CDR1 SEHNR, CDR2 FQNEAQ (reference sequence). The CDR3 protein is CASSQGTGMNTEAFF. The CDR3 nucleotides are TGTGCCAGCAGCCAAGGGACAGGGATGAACACTGAAGCTTTCTTT.

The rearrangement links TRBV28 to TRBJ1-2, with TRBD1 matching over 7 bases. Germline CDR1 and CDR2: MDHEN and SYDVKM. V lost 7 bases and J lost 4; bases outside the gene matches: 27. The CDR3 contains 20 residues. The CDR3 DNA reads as TGTGCCAGCATCCCCGGGGGGGGTGGAACAGGGGCCCTATTCCTCTATGGCTACACCTTC. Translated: CASIPGGGGTGALFLYGYTF.

CDR3 amino acids: CASSGDFQETQYF. The CDR3 nucleotides are TGTGCCAGCTCAGGGGACTTCCAAGAGACCCAGTACTTC. The V gene is TRBV18, the J gene TRBJ2-5; TRBD2 might be the D (6 bases). The CDR3 totals 13 residues. Trimming removed 5 bases at V and 1 base at J, with 8 bases between. In germline, CDR1 is KGHSH, CDR2 LQKENI.

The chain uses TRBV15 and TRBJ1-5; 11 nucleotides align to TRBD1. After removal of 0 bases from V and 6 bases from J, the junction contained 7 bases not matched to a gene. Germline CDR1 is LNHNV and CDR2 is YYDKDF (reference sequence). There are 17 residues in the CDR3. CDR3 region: CATSRDLGQGARQPQHF. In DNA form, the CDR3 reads TGTGCCACCAGCAGAGATTTAGGACAGGGGGCCCGTCAGCCCCAGCATTTT.

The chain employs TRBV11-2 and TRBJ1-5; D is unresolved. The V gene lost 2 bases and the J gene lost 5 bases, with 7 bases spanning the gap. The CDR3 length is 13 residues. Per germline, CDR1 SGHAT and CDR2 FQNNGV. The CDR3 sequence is CASSLKRDQPQHF. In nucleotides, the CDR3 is TGTGCCAGCAGCTTAAAGCGAGATCAGCCCCAGCATTTT.

Here the CDR3 DNA reads TGTGCCAGCAGCCAGCCCGCCCAGGAGTCCTATGGCTACACCTTC. Translating it yields CASSQPAQESYGYTF. V and J are TRBV4-2 and TRBJ1-2; D is ambiguous. Germline V gene data show CDR1 as LGHNA and CDR2 as YNFKEQ. With 3 bases removed from V and 4 bases from J, the gap between germline ends came to 15 bases. This CDR3 is built from 15 residues.

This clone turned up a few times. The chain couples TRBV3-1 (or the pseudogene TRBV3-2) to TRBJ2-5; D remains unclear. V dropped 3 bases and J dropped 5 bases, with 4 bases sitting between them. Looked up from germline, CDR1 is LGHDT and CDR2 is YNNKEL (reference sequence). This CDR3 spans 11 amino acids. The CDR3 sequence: CASSQGETQYF. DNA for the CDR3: TGTGCCAGCAGCCAGGGGGAGACCCAGTACTTC.

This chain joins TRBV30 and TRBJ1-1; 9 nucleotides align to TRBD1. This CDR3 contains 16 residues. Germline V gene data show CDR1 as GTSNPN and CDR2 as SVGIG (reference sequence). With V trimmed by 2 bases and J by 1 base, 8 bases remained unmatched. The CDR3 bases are TGTGCCTGGAGTTTATTGCCGGGACAGGGGAACACTGAAGCTTTCTTT. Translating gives CAWSLLPGQGNTEAFF.

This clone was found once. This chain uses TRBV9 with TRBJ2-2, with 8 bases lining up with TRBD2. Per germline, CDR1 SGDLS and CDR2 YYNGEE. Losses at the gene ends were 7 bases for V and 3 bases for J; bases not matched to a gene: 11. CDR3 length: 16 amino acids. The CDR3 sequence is CASDAGGPAHTGELFF. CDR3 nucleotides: TGTGCCAGCGACGCGGGGGGTCCCGCCCACACCGGGGAGCTGTTTTTT.

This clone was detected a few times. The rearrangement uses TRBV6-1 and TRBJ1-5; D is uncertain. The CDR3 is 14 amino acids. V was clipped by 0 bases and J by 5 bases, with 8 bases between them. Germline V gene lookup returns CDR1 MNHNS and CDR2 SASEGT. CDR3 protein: CASSEAPEYQPQHF. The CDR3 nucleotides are TGTGCCAGCAGTGAAGCGCCAGAATATCAGCCCCAGCATTTT.

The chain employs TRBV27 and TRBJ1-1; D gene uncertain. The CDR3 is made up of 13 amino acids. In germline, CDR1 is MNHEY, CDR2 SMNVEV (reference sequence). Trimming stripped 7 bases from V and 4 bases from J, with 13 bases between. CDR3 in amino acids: CASTRGPGTEAFF. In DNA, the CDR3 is TGTGCCAGCACCCGAGGGCCTGGCACTGAAGCTTTCTTT.

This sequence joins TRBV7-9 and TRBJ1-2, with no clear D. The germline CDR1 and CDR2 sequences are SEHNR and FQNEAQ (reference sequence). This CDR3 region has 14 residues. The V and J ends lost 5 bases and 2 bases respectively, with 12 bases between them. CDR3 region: CASSQMGANYGYTF. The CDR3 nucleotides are TGTGCCAGCAGCCAAATGGGTGCCAACTATGGCTACACCTTC.

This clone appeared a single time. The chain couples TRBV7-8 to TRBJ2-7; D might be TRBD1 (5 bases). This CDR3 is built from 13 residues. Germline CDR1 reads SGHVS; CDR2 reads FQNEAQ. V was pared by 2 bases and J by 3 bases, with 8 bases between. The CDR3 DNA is TGTGCCAGCAGCTTACAGGGTATCTACGAGCAGTACTTC. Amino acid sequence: CASSLQGIYEQYF.

The DNA of the CDR3 is TGCGCCAGCAGCTGGGGGTACACTGAAGCTTTCTTT. Residues: CASSWGYTEAFF. The chain uses TRBV5-1 and TRBJ1-1, with D perhaps matching TRBD1 (5 bases). CDR1 is SGHRS, CDR2 YFSETQ, per germline. The CDR3 runs to 12 residues. V gave up 3 bases and J gave up 3 bases, with 6 bases separating them.

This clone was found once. In DNA, the CDR3 is TGTGCCAGCACCCACAGGGATCAGCCCCAGCATTTT. Translation gives CASTHRDQPQHF. The gene calls are TRBV5-8 and TRBJ1-5, with D perhaps matching TRBD1 (6 bases). CDR3 size: 12 residues. V lost 6 bases, J lost 5 bases, and 9 bases lay in between. Germline CDR1 reads SGHTS; CDR2 reads YDEGEE.

For the CDR3, the DNA is TGTGCCAGCAGCCAAGATGGAGGAGATACGCAGTATTTT. Amino acid sequence: CASSQDGGDTQYF. This chain joins TRBV3-1 (or the pseudogene TRBV3-2) and TRBJ2-3, with D tentatively TRBD2 (5 bases). The CDR3 is 13 residues long. V lost 0 bases and J lost 5, with 6 bases in between. Germline CDR1 reads LGHDT; CDR2 reads YNNKEL (reference sequence).